This T cell receptor (beta chain) was sequenced for a study of a mutant IDH1 vaccine in newly diagnosed glioma. At the level of the study: Patients began vaccination 4-6 weeks after radiotherapy alone, or with temozolomide cycles. Prior therapy was radiotherapy, temozolomide, or both; most received both. Study conclusions and caveats: Among all patients, vaccine-induced immune responses occurred in around 95%.

As regards this clone: Its target is unknown.

Measured with immunoSEQ multiplex PCR; TCRdb has only the in-frame clones, and not every one. The table shows roughly 62,000 clones, with around nine tenths occurring only once. J lost 7 bases, V lost 10 bases, and 11 bases had no gene match. This CDR3 is 15 amino acids long. Germline V lookup: CDR1 MDHEN, CDR2 SYDVKM. Time point specified: week 11, during vaccination. In every dose of vaccine, 300 ug of mutant IDH1 20-mer peptide was given alongside topical imiquimod. The receptor's source is a middle-aged man with glioma. V is TRBV28 and J is TRBJ1-6; 9 positions match TRBD1. This sample comprised PBMCs, obtained from a glioma patient whose treatment included an IDH1 peptide vaccine. CDR3 coding DNA: TGTGCCACCCGCGGCCGACAGGGGGTGAATTCACCCCTCCACTTT. This codes for CATRGRQGVNSPLHF. Complete variable domain (other parts from reference TRBV28 and TRBJ1-6): DVKVTQSSRYLVKRTGEKVFLECVQDMDHENMFWYRQDPGLGLRLIYFSYDVKMKEKGDIPEGYSVSREKKERFSLILESASTNQTSMYLCATRGRQGVNSPLHFGNGTRLTVT.